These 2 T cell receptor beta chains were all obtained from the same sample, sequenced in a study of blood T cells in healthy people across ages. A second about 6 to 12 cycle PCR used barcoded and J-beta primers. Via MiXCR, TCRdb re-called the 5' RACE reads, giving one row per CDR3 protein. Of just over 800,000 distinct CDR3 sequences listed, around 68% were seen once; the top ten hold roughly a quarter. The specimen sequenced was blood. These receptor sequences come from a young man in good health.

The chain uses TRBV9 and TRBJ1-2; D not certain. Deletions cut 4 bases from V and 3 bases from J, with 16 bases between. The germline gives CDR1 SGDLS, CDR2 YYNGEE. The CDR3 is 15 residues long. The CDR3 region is CASSPRSQPDYGYTF. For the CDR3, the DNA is TGTGCCAGCAGCCCCCGCTCCCAGCCAGACTATGGCTACACCTTC.

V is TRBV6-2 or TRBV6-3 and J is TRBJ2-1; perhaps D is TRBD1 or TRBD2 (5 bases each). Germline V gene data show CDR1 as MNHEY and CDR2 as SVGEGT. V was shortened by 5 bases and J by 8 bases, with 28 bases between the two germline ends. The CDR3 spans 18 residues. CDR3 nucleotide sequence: TGTGCCAGCAGTCCATATAGAGCAGCGCCGGGACGCAAGGATGAGCAGTTCTTC. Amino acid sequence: CASSPYRAAPGRKDEQFF.